Each of the 22 T cell receptor beta chains below was sequenced from the same sample in a study of blood T cell repertoires in COVID-19. Measured with immunoSEQ multiplex PCR; TCRdb has only the in-frame clones, and not every one. The sample lists some 700,000 clones; approximately 90% were seen once. Sequenced: peripheral blood. Receptors were obtained from a woman aged 18-30 years with acute or convalescent COVID-19.

The CDR3 loop is CASGTGLGNTIYF. DNA of the CDR3: TGCGCCAGCGGGACAGGGCTTGGAAACACCATATATTTT. The chain has TRBV4-3 and TRBJ1-3, with TRBD1 matching over 9 bases. Trimming removed 8 bases from V and 3 bases from J; junction bases left unmatched: 2. The CDR3 loop spans 13 amino acids. The germline V gene has CDR1 LGHNA and CDR2 YSLEER.

The J gene is TRBJ2-1, the V gene TRBV14; a possible D gene is TRBD1 (7 bases). V shed 2 bases and J shed 8 bases, with 19 bases lying between them. The CDR3 extends over 16 amino acids. Germline V CDR1 and CDR2: SGHDN, FVKESK. CDR3 sequence: CASSQSSGTAGHEQFF. CDR3 DNA sequence: TGTGCCAGCAGCCAAAGTTCGGGGACAGCGGGCCATGAGCAGTTCTTC.

This chain connects TRBV7-8 to TRBJ2-7, with TRBD2 matching 11 bases. The V and J ends lost 0 bases and 5 bases, in that order; junction bases with no gene match: 6. Germline CDR1 reads SGHVS; CDR2 reads FQNEAQ. The CDR3 has 16 amino acids. The CDR3 protein is CASSLASGGAKDEQYF. Here the CDR3 DNA reads TGTGCCAGCAGCTTAGCTAGCGGGGGGGCCAAAGACGAGCAGTACTTC.

The chain uses TRBV11-2 and TRBJ1-1; 9 bases agree with TRBD1. The length of the CDR3 is 14 residues. With 2 bases clipped from V and 5 bases from J, the junction kept 3 bases outside the gene matches. Germline CDR1 and CDR2: SGHAT and FQNNGV. Here the CDR3 reads CASSLRQGGTEAFF. CDR3 DNA: TGTGCCAGCAGCTTAAGACAGGGGGGGACTGAAGCTTTCTTT.

This clone is a singleton in its sample. The chain recombines TRBV7-6 with TRBJ1-3; D uncertain. V dropped 1 base and J dropped 4 bases, with 17 bases sitting between them. The germline V gene has CDR1 SGHVS and CDR2 FNYEAQ. This CDR3 comprises 17 residues. The CDR3: CASSLDQVAKRGNTIYF. Here the CDR3 DNA reads TGTGCCAGCAGCTTAGACCAGGTGGCCAAACGGGGAAACACCATATATTTT.

V and J are TRBV12-5 and TRBJ2-4, with a tentative D call TRBD2 (5 bases). Per germline, CDR1 LGHNT and CDR2 FRNRAP. Trimming removed 0 bases from V and 6 bases from J, with 12 bases in between. CDR3 length equals 15 residues. The CDR3 DNA is TGTGCTAGTGGTTTGGTACGAGGGAGTATAAACATTCAGTACTTC. It is translated as CASGLVRGSINIQYF.

The chain carries TRBV20-1 and TRBJ1-5; D is uncertain. The V and J ends lost 3 bases and 0 bases respectively, with 6 bases between them. Looked up from germline, CDR1 is DFQATT and CDR2 is SNEGSKA (reference sequence). This CDR3 comprises 13 residues. The CDR3 region has the DNA TGCAGTGCTAGTGTTCTTAGCAATCAGCCCCAGCATTTT. Translated, it gives CSASVLSNQPQHF.

The genes are TRBV6-5 and TRBJ2-2, with D possibly being TRBD1 (6 bases). CDR1 and CDR2 (germline): MNHEY, SVGAGI. The CDR3 has 15 residues. V lost 5 bases, J lost 5 bases, and 15 bases lay in between. CDR3 amino acids: CASSPGVIGTGELFF. For the CDR3, the DNA is TGTGCCAGCAGTCCAGGGGTTATCGGGACCGGGGAGCTGTTTTTT.

This chain connects TRBV28 to TRBJ2-7, with TRBD1 identical over 7 bases. The CDR3 totals 13 residues. Losses at the gene ends were 5 bases for V and 3 bases for J; bases not matched to a gene: 4. Germline V gene sequence: CDR1 MDHEN, CDR2 SYDVKM. The CDR3 here is CASSPRQGYEQYF. The CDR3 DNA sequence: TGTGCCAGCAGTCCCAGACAGGGCTACGAGCAGTACTTC.

The chain links TRBV7-2 to TRBJ1-6; D unresolved. Trimming stripped 2 bases from V and 8 bases from J, with 4 bases between. CDR3 length: 12 residues. The germline gives CDR1 SGHTA, CDR2 FQGNSA. The CDR3 bases are TGTGCCAGCAGCTTACGAGATTCACCCCTCCACTTT. Protein: CASSLRDSPLHF.

The gene calls are TRBV6-2 or TRBV6-3 and TRBJ2-5, with D possibly TRBD1 on 6 matching bases. V was trimmed by 2 bases and J by 4 bases, leaving 14 bases between them. The CDR3 extends over 15 amino acids. CDR1 MNHEY and CDR2 SVGEGT come from the germline V gene. The CDR3 reads CASSYLTGMGETQYF. CDR3 DNA: TGTGCCAGCAGTTACCTCACAGGGATGGGAGAGACCCAGTACTTC.

This clone was seen once. The gene calls are TRBV6-6 and TRBJ1-3; D is perhaps TRBD1 (6 bases). CDR1 and CDR2 from the germline V gene are MNHNY and SVGAGI (reference sequence). The ends were cut back, 6 bases at V and 1 base at J, with 10 bases in the middle. The CDR3 covers 14 residues. The CDR3 nucleotides are TGTGCCAGCAGGATACAGGGATCTGGAAACACCATATATTTT. Protein: CASRIQGSGNTIYF.

Here the CDR3 DNA reads TGTGCCAGCAGTCCGCACAGGGATTGGTTTACTGGCTACACCTTC. This translates into CASSPHRDWFTGYTF. This chain uses TRBV11-2 with TRBJ1-2; D may be TRBD1 (6 bases). Trimming shortened V by 6 bases and J by 7 bases, and 21 bases separated the two germline ends. The length of the CDR3 is 15 residues. The germline CDR1 and CDR2 sequences are SGHAT and FQNNGV.

The chain employs TRBV6-2 or TRBV6-3 and TRBJ2-7; 8 bases align to TRBD1. Germline CDR1 MNHEY, CDR2 SVGEGT. Trimming removed 4 bases from V and 1 base from J; junction bases left unmatched: 9. The CDR3 has 16 residues. CDR3 sequence reads: CASSSTGQGRSYEQYF. CDR3 bases: TGTGCCAGCAGTTCGACAGGACAGGGTAGGTCCTACGAGCAGTACTTC.

In its sample, this clone was seen once. The chain recombines TRBV30 with TRBJ2-3; TRBD2 is a possible D gene (5 bases). The length of the CDR3 is 13 residues. The germline V gene has CDR1 GTSNPN and CDR2 SVGIG (reference sequence). V lost 2 bases and J lost 9, with 15 bases in between. CDR3 nucleotides: TGTGCCTGGAGTCCCGACTCCACGGGGACGCAGTATTTT. Translated: CAWSPDSTGTQYF.

The chain combines TRBV7-9 with TRBJ1-1, with D perhaps TRBD1 (6 bases). The CDR3 has 15 amino acids. Trimming took off 4 bases at V and 5 bases at J, with 17 bases between the two ends. The germline CDR1 and CDR2 sequences are SEHNR and FQNEAQ (reference sequence). The CDR3 region is CASSSATGKGTEAFF. CDR3 in DNA: TGTGCCAGCAGCTCCGCTACAGGGAAGGGAACTGAAGCTTTCTTT.

This rearrangement joins TRBV7-2 to TRBJ2-1; 13 bases fit TRBD2. With 4 bases clipped from V and 7 bases from J, the junction kept 4 bases outside the gene matches. CDR1 is SGHTA, CDR2 FQGNSA, per germline. This CDR3 has 15 amino acids. The CDR3 nucleotides read TGTGCCAGCAGCTACACTAGCGGGGGGGTTAATGAGCAGTTCTTC. It encodes CASSYTSGGVNEQFF.

This chain joins TRBV30 and TRBJ1-6; D gene unclear. CDR3 length: 16 amino acids. V was clipped by 2 bases and J by 1 base, with 12 bases between them. Germline V gene data show CDR1 as GTSNPN and CDR2 as SVGIG (reference sequence). CDR3 sequence reads: CAWSSITRSYNSPLHF. CDR3 coding DNA: TGTGCCTGGAGTTCGATCACTCGTTCCTATAATTCACCCCTCCACTTT.

The rearrangement links TRBV11-3 to TRBJ2-3; no reliable D call. This CDR3 contains 15 residues. Trimming took 0 bases from V and 2 from J, leaving 9 bases between them. Germline lookup yields CDR1 SGHNT and CDR2 YENEEA. The CDR3 nucleotides are TGTGCCAGCAGCTTAGATGGCCAGAACACAGATACGCAGTATTTT. Translating it yields CASSLDGQNTDTQYF.

A note on this clone: This sample also contains other DNA sequences that code for the same CDR3. The chain employs TRBV24-1 and TRBJ2-3; no clear D gene. Germline CDR1 is KGHDR and CDR2 is SFDVKD. The CDR3 has 13 amino acids. The ends were cut back, 3 bases at V and 6 bases at J, with 9 bases in the middle. CDR3 bases: TGTGCCACCAGTGATCTCAGTACGGATACGCAGTATTTT. This sequence encodes CATSDLSTDTQYF.

CDR3 protein: CASSTLGHETDTQYF. DNA for the CDR3: TGTGCCAGCAGCACCTTGGGACACGAGACCGATACGCAGTATTTT. The gene calls are TRBV11-2 and TRBJ2-3; a weak D match, TRBD1 (6 bases). The V gene lost 5 bases and the J gene lost 6 bases, with 18 bases spanning the gap. This CDR3 comprises 15 residues. Germline CDR1 reads SGHAT; CDR2 reads FQNNGV.

The chain uses TRBV10-2 and TRBJ2-7, with D possibly being TRBD2 (6 bases). Per the germline V gene, CDR1 is WSHSY and CDR2 is SAAADI. Trimming took off 3 bases at V and 4 bases at J, with 13 bases between the two ends. The CDR3 runs to 14 residues. CDR3 region: CASSDGDWIYEQYF. The CDR3 region has the DNA TGCGCCAGCAGTGATGGGGACTGGATATACGAGCAGTACTTC.